A single sample is the source of the 22 T cell receptor beta chains below, sequenced in a study of CD8 T cells in ankylosing spondylitis. MiXCR was run by TCRdb on the 5' RACE reads, yielding one entry per CDR3 protein. The sample holds some 220,000 distinct CDR3 sequences, less than 9.5% seen once. The sample comprised blood, either unsorted or a sorted T cell fraction (not recorded which). The receptors stem from a female donor with ankylosing spondylitis or in good health (not recorded which).

This clonotype has ten or more counts. This chain connects TRBV3-1 to TRBJ2-3; TRBD1 agrees at 7 bases. Germline V gene data show CDR1 as LGHDT and CDR2 as YNNKEL (reference sequence). The CDR3 has 14 residues. The V segment lost 4 bases and the J segment 2 bases; nucleotides outside the gene matches: 3. In nucleotides, the CDR3 is TGTGCCAGCAGCCGGACAGGACCCACAGATACGCAGTATTTT. It is translated as CASSRTGPTDTQYF.

This clonotype was picked up many times. The rearrangement joins TRBV7-8 to TRBJ2-2; the match to TRBD2 covers 7 bases. Trimming at V came to 10 bases and at J to 3 bases, leaving 14 bases not matched to a gene. Germline assignment: CDR1 SGHVS and CDR2 FQNEAQ. This CDR3 spans 16 amino acids. The CDR3 coding sequence is TGTGCCACCACCGGGTATATCGCGGGGGACACCGGGGAGCTGTTTTTT. Translating it yields CATTGYIAGDTGELFF.

In this sample, this clonotype turned up many times. This chain joins TRBV19 and TRBJ1-2; D not certain. V shed 3 bases and J shed 7 bases, with 12 bases lying between them. CDR3 length: 13 residues. CDR1 is LNHDA and CDR2 is SQIVND in the germline V gene (reference sequence). The CDR3 region is CASSMGEGGGYTF. The CDR3 DNA reads TGTGCCAGTAGTATGGGAGAAGGCGGTGGCTACACCTTC. The variable domain in full, with the rest retrieved from reference TRBV19 and TRBJ1-2, is DGGITQSPKYLFRKEGQNVTLSCEQNLNHDAMYWYRQDPGQGLRLIYYSQIVNDFQKGDIAEGYSVSREKKESFPLTVTSAQKNPTAFYLCASSMGEGGGYTFGSGTRLTVV.

This clonotype was detected many times. The chain joins TRBV15 to TRBJ1-5; 10 nucleotides align to TRBD1. The CDR3 sequence is 16 residues long. Germline assignment: CDR1 LNHNV and CDR2 YYDKDF (reference sequence). V gave up 0 bases and J gave up 4 bases; unmatched junction bases: 3. The DNA of the CDR3 is TGTGCCACCAGCAGAGATAGGGGACAGGGGAATCAGCCCCAGCATTTT. Translating it yields CATSRDRGQGNQPQHF.

On this clonotype itself: This may come from a read error, since a much larger clone is one base off. The chain couples TRBV6-2 or TRBV6-3 to TRBJ1-5; possibly TRBD1 for D (6 bases). The germline V gene encodes CDR1 MNHEY and CDR2 SVGEGT. This CDR3 is 14 amino acids long. CDR3 sequence: CASSLGGQNQSQHF. The DNA for the CDR3 is TGTGCCAGCAGTCTGGGCGGACAGAATCAGTCCCAGCATTTT.

Many counts were recorded for this clonotype. V usage is TRBV5-1 and J usage is TRBJ1-4; no clear D gene. Per the germline V gene, CDR1 is SGHRS and CDR2 is YFSETQ. Trimming shortened V by 4 bases and J by 3 bases, and 13 bases separated the two germline ends. The length of the CDR3 is 15 residues. The CDR3 sequence: CASSPSRRANEKLFF. CDR3 DNA: TGCGCCAGCAGCCCCAGCCGGCGGGCTAATGAAAAACTGTTTTTT.

This sequence joins TRBV11-3 and TRBJ2-7, with a tentative D call TRBD2 (6 bases). This CDR3 region has 18 residues. The V gene lost 5 bases and the J gene lost 0 bases, with 23 bases spanning the gap. Germline V gene sequence: CDR1 SGHNT, CDR2 YENEEA. CDR3 in DNA: TGTGCCAGCAGCGCCCCGGGGACTTTTCAGGTTGGCTCCTACGAGCAGTACTTC. Protein: CASSAPGTFQVGSYEQYF.

In its sample, this clonotype was seen many times. The V and J genes are TRBV20-1 and TRBJ2-1; 7 bases align to TRBD2. The CDR3 has 14 amino acids. Germline CDR1 DFQATT, CDR2 SNEGSKA (reference sequence). Trimming at V came to 0 bases and at J to 5 bases, leaving 4 bases not matched to a gene. Written as DNA, the CDR3 is TGCAGTGCTAGAGATGAGGGAGGGCACAATGAGCAGTTCTTC. Protein sequence: CSARDEGGHNEQFF.

This clonotype was seen at least ten times. The rearrangement links TRBV6-2 or TRBV6-3 to TRBJ2-1; D may correspond to TRBD1 or TRBD2 (5 bases each). The V gene lost 10 bases and the J gene lost 1 base, with 20 bases spanning the gap. CDR1 is MNHEY, CDR2 SVGEGT, per germline. CDR3 size: 16 residues. CDR3 protein: CATKGLRADSYNEQFF. In nucleotides, the CDR3 is TGTGCCACCAAGGGGTTACGAGCGGATTCCTACAATGAGCAGTTCTTC.

A note on this clonotype: This may stem from a read error, because a much larger clone lies one nucleotide away. J is TRBJ2-1 and V is TRBV28; 9 bases agree with TRBD2. CDR3 length: 15 amino acids. Germline V gene sequence: CDR1 MDHEN, CDR2 SYDVKM. CDR3 nucleotide sequence: TGTGTCAGCAGTTTAGAGGTAGCGGGAGATGATGAGCAGTTCTTC. It is translated as CVSSLEVAGDDEQFF.

Ten or more counts support this clonotype. The chain is built from TRBV29-1 and TRBJ1-4; D remains unclear. Germline values: CDR1 SQVTM, CDR2 ANQGSEA. The V gene lost 4 bases and the J gene lost 3 bases, with 9 bases spanning the gap. This CDR3 contains 13 residues. CDR3 sequence (DNA): TGCAGCGTTGTGGGAGTAGCTAATGAAAAACTGTTTTTT. Protein product: CSVVGVANEKLFF.

The table lists this clonotype with a few counts. The V gene is TRBV20-1, the J gene TRBJ2-2; 10 bases are a match to TRBD2. Germline-derived CDR1 and CDR2 are DFQATT and SNEGSKA (reference sequence). V was pared by 5 bases and J by 6 bases, with 12 bases of the junction left unmatched. The CDR3 loop spans 16 amino acids. CDR3 bases: TGCAGTGCTCCCGAGTGGGCTAGCGGGAGTGCCGGGGAGCTGTTTTTT. Translated, it gives CSAPEWASGSAGELFF.

V usage is TRBV10-3 and J usage is TRBJ2-1; the D gene is possibly TRBD2 (5 bases). V lost 10 bases to trimming and J lost 9 bases, with 16 bases between them. CDR1 is ENHRY, CDR2 SYGVKD, per germline. This CDR3 comprises 12 residues. The CDR3 sequence is CATSLVIAEQFF. In nucleotides, the CDR3 is TGTGCCACCTCACTAGTGATTGCTGAGCAGTTCTTC.

This clonotype was counted at least ten times. The chain is built from TRBV20-1 and TRBJ2-1, with TRBD2 matching over 7 bases. The CDR3 covers 13 residues. The germline CDR1 and CDR2 sequences are DFQATT and SNEGSKA (reference sequence). V shed 4 bases and J 6 bases; nucleotides not matched to a gene: 6. The CDR3 here is CSAKTSFRNEQFF. The CDR3 DNA sequence: TGCAGTGCTAAGACTAGCTTTCGCAATGAGCAGTTCTTC.

In this sample, this clonotype turned up many times. This chain joins TRBV3-1 and TRBJ2-1; TRBD2 might be the D (6 bases). V was clipped by 1 base and J by 4 bases, with 14 bases between them. This CDR3 is 16 amino acids long. CDR1 is LGHDT, CDR2 YNNKEL, per germline (reference sequence). CDR3 coding DNA: TGTGCCAGCAGCCAAGTAGCCAGCGGAGGGTACAATGAGCAGTTCTTC. Its protein is CASSQVASGGYNEQFF.

This sequence joins TRBV20-1 and TRBJ2-1; D may be TRBD2 (5 bases). The CDR3 covers 15 residues. CDR1 is DFQATT, CDR2 SNEGSKA, per germline (reference sequence). The germline V and J ends were trimmed by 6 bases and 0 bases, with 15 bases remaining between them. The CDR3 DNA is TGCAGTGCACACTCACTCCGGGACTCCTACAATGAGCAGTTCTTC. This translates into CSAHSLRDSYNEQFF.

This clonotype has at least ten counts. The rearrangement joins TRBV5-1 to TRBJ2-7; D unresolved. The CDR3 contains 15 residues. The ends were cut back, 4 bases at V and 2 bases at J, with 16 bases in the middle. The germline CDR1 and CDR2 sequences are SGHRS and YFSETQ. The CDR3 nucleotides are TGCGCCAGCAGCACTCACCACGACGGAACCTACGAGCAGTACTTC. Translated, it gives CASSTHHDGTYEQYF.

This clonotype was picked up many times. The DNA for the CDR3 is TGTGCCACCAGTGATTTTGCGGGTGGTGAAGAGACCCAGTACTTC. Protein: CATSDFAGGEETQYF. This chain uses TRBV24-1 with TRBJ2-5, with a weak D call TRBD2 (5 bases). V lost 1 base and J lost 3, with 11 bases in between. This CDR3 comprises 15 residues. Germline V gene sequence: CDR1 KGHDR, CDR2 SFDVKD.

In this sample, this clonotype turned up many times. This rearrangement joins TRBV20-1 to TRBJ2-3; the match to TRBD2 covers 8 bases. The length of the CDR3 is 14 residues. V gave up 5 bases and J gave up 5 bases; unmatched junction bases: 9. CDR1 DFQATT and CDR2 SNEGSKA come from the germline V gene (reference sequence). CDR3 residues: CSAPLAGRRDTQYF. The CDR3 bases are TGCAGTGCTCCATTAGCGGGAAGACGAGATACGCAGTATTTT.

The chain employs TRBV15 and TRBJ2-3, with 11 bases aligning to TRBD2. With V trimmed by 4 bases and J by 4 bases, 7 bases remained unmatched. CDR3 size: 16 residues. In germline, CDR1 is LNHNV, CDR2 YYDKDF (reference sequence). The CDR3 nucleotides read TGTGCCACCAGCACGAGACTAGCGGGACTGTCAGATACGCAGTATTTT. It codes for CATSTRLAGLSDTQYF.

This clonotype was detected many times. V gene TRBV28 combines with J gene TRBJ1-1, with 7 bases lining up with TRBD1. This CDR3 is 15 amino acids long. V gave up 6 bases and J gave up 0 bases; unmatched junction bases: 7. CDR1 is MDHEN and CDR2 is SYDVKM in the germline V gene. This CDR3 reads CASSPLGQVNTEAFF. The DNA of the CDR3 is TGTGCCAGCAGCCCTCTAGGACAGGTGAACACTGAAGCTTTCTTT. The entire variable domain, with the rest obtained from reference TRBV28 and TRBJ1-1, is as follows: DVKVTQSSRYLVKRTGEKVFLECVQDMDHENMFWYRQDPGLGLRLIYFSYDVKMKEKGDIPEGYSVSREKKERFSLILESASTNQTSMYLCASSPLGQVNTEAFFGQGTRLTVV.

This clonotype was picked up many times. V gene TRBV6-1 combines with J gene TRBJ2-4; 7 nucleotides line up with TRBD1. V lost 5 bases and J lost 0; bases outside the gene matches: 7. CDR1 and CDR2 (germline): MNHNS, SASEGT. The CDR3 is 16 amino acids. Here the CDR3 reads CASSPGTVLAKNIQYF. The CDR3 nucleotides are TGTGCCAGCAGTCCCGGGACAGTTCTAGCCAAAAACATTCAGTACTTC.